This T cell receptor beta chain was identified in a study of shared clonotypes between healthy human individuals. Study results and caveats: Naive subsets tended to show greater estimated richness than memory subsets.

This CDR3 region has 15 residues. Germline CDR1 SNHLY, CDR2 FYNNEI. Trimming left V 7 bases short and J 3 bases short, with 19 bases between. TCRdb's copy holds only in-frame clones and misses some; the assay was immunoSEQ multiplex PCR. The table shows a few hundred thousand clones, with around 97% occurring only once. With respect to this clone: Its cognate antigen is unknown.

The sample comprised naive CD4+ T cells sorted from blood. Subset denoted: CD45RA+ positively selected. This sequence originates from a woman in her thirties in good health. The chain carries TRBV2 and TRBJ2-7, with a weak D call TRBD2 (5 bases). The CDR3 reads CASNFRGDRSYEQYF. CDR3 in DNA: TGTGCCAGCAATTTCCGGGGAGATAGGAGCTACGAGCAGTACTTC. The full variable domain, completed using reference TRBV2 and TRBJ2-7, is EPEVTQTPSHQVTQMGQEVILRCVPISNHLYFYWYRQILGQKVEFLVSFYNNEISEKSEIFDDQFSVERPDGSNFTLKIRSTKLEDSAMYFCASNFRGDRSYEQYFGPGTRLTVT.